This entry describes one TCR beta chain. This entry comes from a study of spatial heterogeneity in lung cancer. Time point given: sample taken at primary tumor resection. Whole RNA, which was extracted from tumor, nontumor lung tissue or frozen PBMC, was sequenced without any cell sorting. A single record per CDR3 protein comes from TCRdb applying MiXCR to the 5' RACE reads. This table holds some 3,000 distinct CDR3 sequences, approximately 39% found once. Per the germline V gene, CDR1 is SGHRS and CDR2 is YFSETQ. The CDR3 contains 15 residues. V lost 0 bases, J lost 9 bases, and 16 bases lay in between.

This specimen was PBMCs, taken at surgery. This chain connects TRBV5-1 to TRBJ2-1; perhaps TRBD2 as D (6 bases). The TCR originated in a male donor with early-stage non-small cell lung cancer. The CDR3 reads CASSLAPGAVGEQFF. In nucleotides, the CDR3 is TGCGCCAGCAGCTTGGCGCCGGGAGCGGTGGGTGAGCAGTTCTTC.